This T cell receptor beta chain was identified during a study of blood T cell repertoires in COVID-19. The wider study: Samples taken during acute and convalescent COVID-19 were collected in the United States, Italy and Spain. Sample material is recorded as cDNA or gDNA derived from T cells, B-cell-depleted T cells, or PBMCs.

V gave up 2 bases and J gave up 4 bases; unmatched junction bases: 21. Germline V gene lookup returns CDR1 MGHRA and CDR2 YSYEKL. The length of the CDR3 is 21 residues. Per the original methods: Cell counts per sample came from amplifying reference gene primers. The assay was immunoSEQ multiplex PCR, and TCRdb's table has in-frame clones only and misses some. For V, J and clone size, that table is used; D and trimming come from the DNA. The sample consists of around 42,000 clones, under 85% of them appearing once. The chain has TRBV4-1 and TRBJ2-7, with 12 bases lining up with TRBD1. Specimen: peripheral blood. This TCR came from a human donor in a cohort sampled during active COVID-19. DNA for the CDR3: TGCGCCAGCAGCCAAACCACCGGGACAGGGGGCGCGGGAGGGCTAACGTACGAGCAGTACTTC. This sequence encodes CASSQTTGTGGAGGLTYEQYF.